This T cell receptor (beta chain) was retrieved from a study of PD-L1 blockade in urothelial cancer. The overall study: When patients started atezolizumab around 2014, it was given at 1,200 mg intravenously every 3 weeks. Once treatment had started, blood was analyzed at 3 weeks (second dose) and again at 6 weeks.

This clone was seen only a few times. Each PCR contained spiked-in synthetic TCR analog templates. Clones were sequenced by immunoSEQ multiplex PCR, and TCRdb holds only the in-frame ones, with some missing. This sample carries under 100,000 clones, around 80% of them seen once, and the ten largest clones take over 7.5%. The TCR sequence derives from a man between 65 and 85 years old with urothelial cancer. The sample consisted of PBMCs, taken around atezolizumab (anti-PD-L1) treatment.

CDR3 sequence reads: CASSYREGYEQYF. The CDR3 region has the DNA TGTGCCAGCAGCTACAGGGAGGGCTACGAGCAGTACTTC. The V call is TRBV11-3, the J call TRBJ2-7; the D gene is possibly TRBD2 (7 bases). The germline CDR1 and CDR2 sequences are SGHNT and YENEEA. Trimming took 4 bases from V and 3 from J, leaving 10 bases between them. The CDR3 length is 13 residues. The variable domain in full, with the rest retrieved from reference TRBV11-3 and TRBJ2-7, is EAGVVQSPRYKIIEKKQPVAFWCNPISGHNTLYWYLQNLGQGPELLIRYENEEAVDDSQLPKDRFSAERLKGVDSTLKIQPAELGDSAVYLCASSYREGYEQYFGPGTRLTVT.